This passage covers 24 T cell receptor beta chains from one sample sequenced in a study of human T cells and chemical hapten exposure. Stated time point: patch test 1, 2 weeks after DPC sensitization. The treatment denotes: therapeutic diphenylcyclopropenone sensitization with weekly scalp DPC. TCRdb re-called the RACE reads with MiXCR, one entry per CDR3 protein. In the table there are 370,000 or so distinct CDR3 sequences, about 4.8% of which are singletons. Sequences were derived from whole blood, sampled in connection with sensitization to the hapten diphenylcyclopropenone (DPC). Every receptor here comes from a woman in her fifties or sixties with alopecia areata. Some clones in this sample may be carry-over from other donors' samples.

This clonotype was seen ten or more times. V usage is TRBV24-1 and J usage is TRBJ2-3; D not certain. The V gene's germline CDR1 is KGHDR and CDR2 SFDVKD. This CDR3 has 13 residues. V was shortened by 2 bases and J by 8 bases, with 10 bases between the two germline ends. CDR3 nucleotide sequence: TGTGCCACCAGTGATTCCAGACTGGTTACGCAGTATTTT. Its protein is CATSDSRLVTQYF.

This clonotype was counted ten times or more. The chain is built from TRBV7-7 and TRBJ2-1, with D possibly being TRBD1 or TRBD2 (5 bases each). V gave up 5 bases and J gave up 2 bases, with 28 bases separating them. Per germline, CDR1 SSHAT and CDR2 FNYEAQ (reference sequence). The CDR3 covers 20 residues. CDR3 in amino acids: CASSLFQPMGPVGAYNEQFF. CDR3 DNA sequence: TGTGCCAGCAGCCTTTTTCAGCCCATGGGACCCGTCGGGGCCTACAATGAGCAGTTCTTC.

The gene calls are TRBV28 and TRBJ2-7; D is ambiguous. The germline V and J ends were trimmed by 4 bases and 6 bases, with 10 bases remaining between them. The CDR3 sequence is 12 residues long. CDR1 is MDHEN and CDR2 is SYDVKM in the germline V gene. Here the CDR3 reads CASSSASVEQYF. The CDR3 coding sequence is TGTGCCAGCAGTTCGGCCTCAGTCGAGCAGTACTTC.

The rearrangement joins TRBV5-1 to TRBJ2-1; the match to TRBD2 covers 11 bases. Trimming cost V 1 base and J 6 bases; bases outside gene matches: 3. CDR1 is SGHRS and CDR2 is YFSETQ in the germline V gene. The CDR3 sequence is 15 residues long. In nucleotides, the CDR3 is TGCGCCAGCAGCTTGACTAGCGGGGGATTCAATGAGCAGTTCTTC. Amino acids: CASSLTSGGFNEQFF.

This clonotype occurred many times. The chain links TRBV18 to TRBJ1-1; 7 nucleotides line up with TRBD1. CDR1 KGHSH and CDR2 LQKENI come from the germline V gene. With 5 bases clipped from V and 7 bases from J, the junction kept 4 bases outside the gene matches. The CDR3 has 12 residues. The CDR3: CASSEDRSEAFF. The CDR3 DNA is TGTGCCAGCTCAGAGGACAGGAGTGAAGCTTTCTTT.

In this sample, this clonotype turned up many times. The chain employs TRBV20-1 and TRBJ2-7; TRBD1 matches 7 bases. Germline loops: CDR1 DFQATT, CDR2 SNEGSKA (reference sequence). This CDR3 spans 14 amino acids. The ends lost 1 base at V and 4 bases at J; junction bases unmatched: 7. The CDR3 spells CSARAGGTVYEQYF. CDR3 bases: TGCAGTGCTAGAGCAGGGGGAACGGTGTACGAGCAGTACTTC.

This clonotype came up many times. The rearrangement joins TRBV12-3 or TRBV12-4 to TRBJ1-5; 7 nucleotides align to TRBD1. The length of the CDR3 is 13 residues. Trimming took 6 bases from V and 5 from J; bases not matched to a gene: 4. The CDR3 DNA sequence: TGTGCCAGCAGCCTCAGGGGGTATCAGCCCCAGCATTTT. Its protein product is CASSLRGYQPQHF.

This clonotype was counted between two and nine times. This rearrangement joins TRBV7-9 to TRBJ1-4; 8 nucleotides line up with TRBD1. This CDR3 region has 15 residues. The germline gives CDR1 SEHNR, CDR2 FQNEAQ (reference sequence). V was pared by 1 base and J by 7 bases, with 5 bases of the junction left unmatched. CDR3 sequence (DNA): TGTGCCAGCAGCTTAGACGGACAGGGCGGTGAAAAACTGTTTTTT. It specifies CASSLDGQGGEKLFF.

As DNA, the CDR3 is TGTGCCAGCAGTTTACCCAGCGGAGTTCTCTACGAGCAGTACTTC. Amino acids: CASSLPSGVLYEQYF. The chain employs TRBV28 and TRBJ2-7, with TRBD2 as a possible D gene (5 bases). V was trimmed by 2 bases and J by 3 bases, leaving 14 bases between them. This CDR3 contains 15 residues. The V gene's germline CDR1 is MDHEN and CDR2 SYDVKM.

This clonotype was observed once. J is TRBJ2-7 and V is TRBV5-6; D possibly corresponds to TRBD1 (6 bases). The V and J ends lost 3 bases and 6 bases respectively, with 19 bases between them. Germline V gene data show CDR1 as SGHDT and CDR2 as YYEEEE. The CDR3 is made up of 15 amino acids. CDR3 nucleotide sequence: TGTGCCAGCAGCTACAGGGTCACCGAAGCCGGCGAGCAGTACTTC. Amino acids: CASSYRVTEAGEQYF.

This clonotype came up a few times. CDR3 in amino acids: CASRGTPGLAGGSTDTQYF. The CDR3 bases are TGTGCCAGCAGGGGGACACCCGGACTAGCGGGAGGGAGCACAGATACGCAGTATTTT. J is TRBJ2-3 and V is TRBV5-6; 15 nucleotides agree with TRBD2. The ends lost 5 bases at V and 0 bases at J; junction bases unmatched: 10. The V gene's germline CDR1 is SGHDT and CDR2 YYEEEE. This CDR3 is built from 19 residues. Variable domain in full (rest from reference TRBV5-6 and TRBJ2-3): DAGVTQSPTHLIKTRGQQVTLRCSPKSGHDTVSWYQQALGQGPQFIFQYYEEEERQRGNFPDRFSGHQFPNYSSELNVNALLLGDSALYLCASRGTPGLAGGSTDTQYFGPGTRLTVL.

A few counts support this clonotype. The chain employs TRBV20-1 and TRBJ2-2, with 7 bases fitting TRBD1. This CDR3 is 14 amino acids long. CDR1 is DFQATT and CDR2 is SNEGSKA in the germline V gene (reference sequence). With V trimmed by 5 bases and J by 1 base, 4 bases remained unmatched. CDR3 DNA: TGCAGTGCTCTCGACAGGGTGAACACCGGGGAGCTGTTTTTT. Its protein product is CSALDRVNTGELFF.

This clonotype was observed at least ten times. The chain couples TRBV12-3 or TRBV12-4 to TRBJ1-2; D not certain. V lost 2 bases and J 2 bases, leaving 9 bases between the germline ends. There are 14 residues in the CDR3. The CDR3 loop reads CASSLLPENYGYTF. Here the CDR3 DNA reads TGTGCCAGCAGTTTATTGCCAGAGAACTATGGCTACACCTTC.

The rearrangement links TRBV20-1 to TRBJ2-3; 11 nucleotides agree with TRBD2. J was trimmed by 3 bases and V by 0 bases; bases with no gene match: 5. The CDR3 length is 16 residues. CDR1 DFQATT and CDR2 SNEGSKA come from the germline V gene (reference sequence). CDR3 protein: CSARDRLAGRTDTQYF. Written as DNA, the CDR3 is TGCAGTGCTAGAGATCGACTAGCGGGGCGAACAGATACGCAGTATTTT.

The CDR3 nucleotides are TGCAGTGCTAGAGCGTTGGGAGGAGTTAACTATGGCTACACCTTC. Residues: CSARALGGVNYGYTF. The chain combines TRBV20-1 with TRBJ1-2; D is ambiguous. CDR3 length: 15 residues. CDR1 is DFQATT and CDR2 is SNEGSKA in the germline V gene (reference sequence). Trimming stripped 1 base from V and 1 base from J, with 13 bases between.

This clonotype was detected ten times or more. This chain links TRBV11-1 with TRBJ2-2; possible D gene TRBD1, 6 bases. Germline-derived CDR1 and CDR2 are SGHAT and FQDESV (reference sequence). V was cut by 4 bases and J by 0 bases, with 18 bases left in between. This CDR3 is built from 18 residues. The DNA of the CDR3 is TGTGCCAGCAGCTCCAGGGGCCTAGGACTCGCGAACACCGGGGAGCTGTTTTTT. Amino acid sequence: CASSSRGLGLANTGELFF.

In this sample, this clonotype turned up a few times. V is TRBV29-1 and J is TRBJ2-3; either TRBD1 or TRBD2 may fit D (5 bases each). Germline loops: CDR1 SQVTM, CDR2 ANQGSEA. The CDR3 runs to 13 residues. The V and J ends lost 4 bases and 4 bases respectively, with 12 bases between them. In DNA, the CDR3 is TGCAGCGTTGGGCAGGGAGACCCAGATACGCAGTATTTT. This sequence encodes CSVGQGDPDTQYF.

This clonotype was counted ten times or more. The gene calls are TRBV7-2 and TRBJ2-3; TRBD1 is a possible D gene (5 bases). This CDR3 has 16 residues. Trimming cost V 1 base and J 1 base, with 12 bases left between them. Germline-derived CDR1 and CDR2 are SGHTA and FQGNSA. DNA of the CDR3: TGTGCCAGCAGCTTAGGAGCGACAGTTGGCACAGATACGCAGTATTTT. It yields the protein CASSLGATVGTDTQYF.

This clonotype came up a few times. The chain recombines TRBV12-3 or TRBV12-4 with TRBJ2-3; 13 bases match TRBD2. The CDR3 extends over 16 amino acids. V lost 6 bases to trimming and J lost 2 bases; unmatched junction nucleotides: 5. The CDR3 DNA reads TGTGCCAGCAGCCAGACTAGCGGGGGGCCCACAGATACGCAGTATTTT. As protein: CASSQTSGGPTDTQYF.

The chain links TRBV6-2 or TRBV6-3 to TRBJ2-5; D gene unclear. The germline V gene encodes CDR1 MNHEY and CDR2 SVGEGT. Deletions cut 5 bases from V and 2 bases from J, with 9 bases between. The CDR3 consists of 13 residues. CDR3 in amino acids: CASSTIEQETQYF. DNA for the CDR3: TGTGCCAGCAGTACGATCGAACAAGAGACCCAGTACTTC.

There are a few counts of this clonotype. A much larger clone lies one base from this, so it may be a read error. J is TRBJ1-5 and V is TRBV13, with D perhaps TRBD1 (6 bases). V was cut by 0 bases and J by 2 bases, with 8 bases left in between. The CDR3 consists of 15 residues. Germline CDR1 PRHDT, CDR2 FYEKMQ (reference sequence). CDR3 sequence (DNA): TGTGCCAGCAGCTTAGGGCCAGGGGGCAATCAGCCCCAGCATTTT. Translation gives CASSLGPGGNQPQHF.

The chain is built from TRBV20-1 and TRBJ2-3; 7 nucleotides line up with TRBD2. Germline trimming cut 0 bases from V and 0 bases from J; bases unmatched to any gene: 6. The germline V gene has CDR1 DFQATT and CDR2 SNEGSKA (reference sequence). The CDR3 is made up of 16 amino acids. The CDR3 sequence: CSAREGWGGSTDTQYF. The CDR3 nucleotides are TGCAGTGCTAGAGAGGGATGGGGGGGTAGCACAGATACGCAGTATTTT.

The chain couples TRBV20-1 to TRBJ2-7; 8 bases align to TRBD2. This CDR3 has 14 residues. V shed 0 bases and J 2 bases; nucleotides not matched to a gene: 3. The germline V gene encodes CDR1 DFQATT and CDR2 SNEGSKA (reference sequence). CDR3 sequence reads: CSARDVGGAYEQYF. The CDR3 nucleotides are TGCAGTGCTAGAGATGTCGGGGGGGCCTACGAGCAGTACTTC.

The gene calls are TRBV2 and TRBJ2-6; unclear D gene. The germline V and J ends were trimmed by 7 bases and 2 bases, with 12 bases remaining between them. This CDR3 is built from 15 residues. CDR1 SNHLY and CDR2 FYNNEI come from the germline V gene. In DNA form, the CDR3 reads TGTGCCAGCAAAGATGAAGGTCCTGGGGCCAACGTCCTGACTTTC. Translated, it gives CASKDEGPGANVLTF.